This T cell receptor (beta chain) was recovered during a study of T cells in localized non-small cell lung cancer. Study results and limitations: A denser population of T cells in blood accompanied longer overall survival. Turning up in adjacent lung were a median about 61 of the top 100 tumor clones. Clonality peaked in uninvolved adjacent lung rather than tumor.

As for this clone: Antigen: not known.

The assay was immunoSEQ multiplex PCR, and TCRdb's table has in-frame clones only and misses some. The table records about 21,000 clones, roughly 90% of them present only once. V lost 1 base, J lost 3 bases, and 6 bases lay in between. Germline CDR1 reads MNHEY; CDR2 reads SMNVEV (reference sequence). The CDR3 is made up of 13 amino acids. The chain employs TRBV27 and TRBJ1-1; D is unclear. The sequence was collected from a male donor aged 60 or over with stage I squamous cell lung carcinoma. Here the sequenced sample was peripheral blood, taken before any cancer treatment. CDR3: CASSLFRDTEAFF. The DNA of the CDR3 is TGTGCCAGCAGTTTATTCCGGGACACTGAAGCTTTCTTT.